The present TCR beta chain was sequenced within a study of control samples from healthy donors and cancer patients. Assay: immunoSEQ multiplex PCR; the TCRdb copy retains only in-frame clones and omits some. Found here are about 160,000 clones, less than 95% of them singletons; the top ten hold less than 15%. Per the germline V gene, CDR1 is MDHEN and CDR2 is SYDVKM. Trimming removed 5 bases from V and 3 bases from J; junction bases left unmatched: 8. The CDR3 covers 15 residues. Specimen: PBMCs. The TCR was taken from a man between 60 and 70 years old with colorectal cancer. The chain joins TRBV28 to TRBJ2-7; 9 bases map to TRBD1. Here the CDR3 reads CASSPAGTGNYEQYF. The CDR3 coding sequence is TGTGCCAGCAGTCCTGCCGGGACAGGGAACTACGAGCAGTACTTC.